The 2 T cell receptor beta chains below come from one sample, sequenced in a study of T cell responses to AZD1222 COVID-19 vaccine. TCRdb keeps only in-frame clones here, not all; method: immunoSEQ multiplex PCR. The data contain about 100,000 clones, approximately 90% of them singletons. This specimen was peripheral blood, taken on day 0 of AZD1222 vaccination. Source of these receptors: an adult in good health.

This chain connects TRBV7-2 to TRBJ1-1; TRBD1 is a possible D gene (6 bases). Germline CDR1 reads SGHTA; CDR2 reads FQGNSA. Trimming cost V 2 bases and J 2 bases, with 15 bases left between them. There are 16 residues in the CDR3. CDR3 DNA: TGTGCCAGCAGCTTATTCCCGGCAGGGGAAAACACTGAAGCTTTCTTT. It specifies CASSLFPAGENTEAFF.

The genes are TRBV7-8 and TRBJ2-7, with D possibly being TRBD2 (5 bases). The ends were cut back, 8 bases at V and 2 bases at J, with 13 bases in the middle. From germline, CDR1 is SGHVS and CDR2 FQNEAQ. The CDR3 loop spans 13 amino acids. CDR3 sequence (DNA): TGTGCCAGCGCGGGCGGTCCTACCTACGAGCAGTACTTC. It codes for CASAGGPTYEQYF.